This is a list of T cell receptor beta chains from one sample in a study of blood T cell repertoires in COVID-19. TCRdb's table, derived via immunoSEQ multiplex PCR, lists solely in-frame clones and lacks some. The sample yields under 300,000 clones, roughly 87% seen once. The sequencing input was peripheral blood. These receptors were taken from a man between 60 and 75 years old who had recovered from COVID-19. Each CDR3 is given with its conserved first and last residue. A D gene is named only where the DNA matches it firmly.

d_call | j_call | v_call | cdr3_length | cdr3_aa
TRBD2 | TRBJ2-2 | TRBV6-5 | 12 | CASRSGGGELFF
. | TRBJ2-5 | TRBV30 | 13 | CAWSVLQAETQYF
TRBD1 | TRBJ1-1 | TRBV19 | 13 | CASTWTGRAEAFF
TRBD2 | TRBJ2-1 | TRBV9 | 15 | CASSVEAGTYNEQFF
. | TRBJ2-1 | TRBV11-3 | 14 | CASSFEGERNEQFF
TRBD1 | TRBJ2-7 | TRBV2 | 15 | CASGAGQGFGLEQYF
. | TRBJ1-1 | TRBV19 | 14 | CASSSRAENTEAFF
. | TRBJ2-3 | TRBV7-8 | 16 | CASSLLLRRSTDTQYF
. | TRBJ1-2 | TRBV6-5 | 15 | CASRPWARGESGYTF
TRBD1 | TRBJ2-3 | TRBV11-2 | 17 | CASSLVWGQGAADTQYF
. | TRBJ2-5 | TRBV7-8 | 16 | CASSPIGATYQETQYF
TRBD1 | TRBJ1-5 | TRBV18 | 16 | CASSPPGTGLVQPQHF
. | TRBJ2-2 | TRBV5-3 | 15 | CARSTWTGRDGELFF
. | TRBJ2-3 | TRBV6-6 | 12 | CASATGTDTQYF
. | TRBJ2-4 | TRBV28 | 15 | CASSPGQIAKNIQYF
. | TRBJ2-7 | TRBV5-4 | 14 | CASSLPRDSYEQYF
. | TRBJ1-2 | TRBV6-5 | 12 | CASRRGGFGYTF
TRBD1 | TRBJ1-5 | TRBV6-5 | 15 | CASSSGQVSNQPQHF